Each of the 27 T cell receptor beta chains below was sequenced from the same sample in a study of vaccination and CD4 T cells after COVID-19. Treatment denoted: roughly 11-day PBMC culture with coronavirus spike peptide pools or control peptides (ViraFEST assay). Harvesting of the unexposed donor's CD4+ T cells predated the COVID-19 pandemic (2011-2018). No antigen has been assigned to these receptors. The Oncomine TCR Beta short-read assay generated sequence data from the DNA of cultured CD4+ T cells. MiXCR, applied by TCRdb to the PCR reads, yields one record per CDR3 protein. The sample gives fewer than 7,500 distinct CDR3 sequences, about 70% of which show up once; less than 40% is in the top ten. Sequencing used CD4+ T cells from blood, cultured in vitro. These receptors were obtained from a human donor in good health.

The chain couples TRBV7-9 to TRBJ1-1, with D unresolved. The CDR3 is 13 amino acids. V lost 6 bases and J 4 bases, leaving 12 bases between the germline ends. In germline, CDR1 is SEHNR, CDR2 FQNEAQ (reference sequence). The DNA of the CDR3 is TGTGCCAGCAGTCGGGAGGGATCCACTGAAGCTTTCTTT. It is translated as CASSREGSTEAFF.

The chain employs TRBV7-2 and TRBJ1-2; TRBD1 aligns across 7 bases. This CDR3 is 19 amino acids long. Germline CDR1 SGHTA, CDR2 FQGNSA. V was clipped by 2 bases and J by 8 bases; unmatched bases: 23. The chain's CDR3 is CASSLNSWGQPSGGAGYTF. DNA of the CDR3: TGTGCCAGCAGCTTAAATTCGTGGGGGCAACCCTCAGGGGGTGCCGGCTACACCTTC.

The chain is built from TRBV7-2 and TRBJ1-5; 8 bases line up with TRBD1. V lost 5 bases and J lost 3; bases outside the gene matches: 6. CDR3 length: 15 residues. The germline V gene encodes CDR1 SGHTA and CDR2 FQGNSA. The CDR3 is CASSAGQGNNQPQHF. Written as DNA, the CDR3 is TGTGCCAGCAGCGCCGGACAGGGCAACAATCAGCCCCAGCATTTT.

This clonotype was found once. The CDR3 protein is CASSLGTGVGYTF. Here the CDR3 DNA reads TGTGCCAGCAGCTTAGGGACAGGGGTTGGCTACACCTTC. The rearrangement links TRBV7-9 to TRBJ1-2; TRBD1 matches at 9 bases. CDR3 length: 13 residues. Germline assignment: CDR1 SEHNR and CDR2 FQNEAQ (reference sequence). The trim removed 1 base at V and 7 bases at J, leaving 1 base unmatched.

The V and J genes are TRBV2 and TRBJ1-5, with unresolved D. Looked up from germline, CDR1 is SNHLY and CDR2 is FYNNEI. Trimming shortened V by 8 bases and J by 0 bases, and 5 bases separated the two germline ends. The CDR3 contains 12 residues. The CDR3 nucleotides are TGTGCCAGCCAAAGTAGCAATCAGCCCCAGCATTTT. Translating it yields CASQSSNQPQHF.

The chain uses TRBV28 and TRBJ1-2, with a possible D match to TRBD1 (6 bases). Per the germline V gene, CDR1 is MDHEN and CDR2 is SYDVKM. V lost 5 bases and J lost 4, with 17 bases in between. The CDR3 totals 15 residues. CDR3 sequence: CASSGGGGLGYGYTF. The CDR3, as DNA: TGTGCCAGCAGTGGGGGTGGGGGGCTAGGCTATGGCTACACCTTC.

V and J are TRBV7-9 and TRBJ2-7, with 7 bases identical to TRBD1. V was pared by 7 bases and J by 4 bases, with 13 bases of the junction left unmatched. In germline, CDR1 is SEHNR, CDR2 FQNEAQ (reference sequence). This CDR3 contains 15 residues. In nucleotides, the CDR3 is TGTGCCAGCATCACCCAGGTAGGGGGCGGTTACGAGCAGTACTTC. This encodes CASITQVGGGYEQYF.

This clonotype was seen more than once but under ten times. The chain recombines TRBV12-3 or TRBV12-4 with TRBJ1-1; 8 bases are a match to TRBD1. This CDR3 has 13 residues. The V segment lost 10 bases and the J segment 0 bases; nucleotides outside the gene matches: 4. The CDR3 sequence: CATTGGLNTEAFF. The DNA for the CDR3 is TGTGCCACCACAGGGGGATTGAACACTGAAGCTTTCTTT.

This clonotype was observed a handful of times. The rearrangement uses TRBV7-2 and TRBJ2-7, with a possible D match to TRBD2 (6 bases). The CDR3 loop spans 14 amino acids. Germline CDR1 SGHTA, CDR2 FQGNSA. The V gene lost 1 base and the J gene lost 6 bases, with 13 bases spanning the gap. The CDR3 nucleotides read TGTGCCAGCAGCTTAGTTGGCTCGGAGGGCGAGCAGTACTTC. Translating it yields CASSLVGSEGEQYF.

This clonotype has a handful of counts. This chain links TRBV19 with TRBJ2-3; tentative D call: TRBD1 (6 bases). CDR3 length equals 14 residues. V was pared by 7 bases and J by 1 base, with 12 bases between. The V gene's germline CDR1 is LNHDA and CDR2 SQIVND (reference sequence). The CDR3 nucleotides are TGTGCCAGTAAGGGGGAAACCGGCACAGATACGCAGTATTTT. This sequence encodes CASKGETGTDTQYF.

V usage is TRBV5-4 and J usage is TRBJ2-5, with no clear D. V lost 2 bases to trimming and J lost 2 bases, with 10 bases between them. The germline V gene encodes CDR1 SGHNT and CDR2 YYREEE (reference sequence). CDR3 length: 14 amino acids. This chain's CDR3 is CASSLDGIQETQYF. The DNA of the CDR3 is TGTGCCAGCAGCTTAGATGGGATTCAAGAGACCCAGTACTTC.

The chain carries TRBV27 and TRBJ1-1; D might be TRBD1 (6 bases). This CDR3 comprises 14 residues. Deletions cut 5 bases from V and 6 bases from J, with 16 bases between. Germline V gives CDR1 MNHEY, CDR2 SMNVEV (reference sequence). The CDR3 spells CASSPQGAFAEAFF. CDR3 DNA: TGTGCCAGCAGTCCACAGGGTGCGTTCGCTGAAGCTTTCTTT.

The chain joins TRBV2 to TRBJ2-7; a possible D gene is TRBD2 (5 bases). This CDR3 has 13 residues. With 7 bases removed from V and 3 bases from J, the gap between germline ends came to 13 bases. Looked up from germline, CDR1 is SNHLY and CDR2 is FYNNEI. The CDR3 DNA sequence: TGTGCCAGCACCCTCCGGGATAGCTACGAGCAGTACTTC. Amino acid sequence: CASTLRDSYEQYF.

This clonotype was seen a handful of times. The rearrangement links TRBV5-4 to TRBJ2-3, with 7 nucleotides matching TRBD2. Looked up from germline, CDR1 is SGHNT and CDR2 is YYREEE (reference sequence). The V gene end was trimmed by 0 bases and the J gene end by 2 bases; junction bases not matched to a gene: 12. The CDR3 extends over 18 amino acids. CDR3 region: CASSLDLFVGGNTDTQYF. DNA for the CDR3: TGTGCCAGCAGCTTGGATCTCTTTGTGGGGGGGAACACAGATACGCAGTATTTT.

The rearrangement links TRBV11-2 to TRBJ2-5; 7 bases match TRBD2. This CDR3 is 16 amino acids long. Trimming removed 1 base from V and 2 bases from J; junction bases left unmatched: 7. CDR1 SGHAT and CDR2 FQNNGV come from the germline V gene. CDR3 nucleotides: TGTGCCAGCAGCTTAGGTTTGCTAGCGGATCAAGAGACCCAGTACTTC. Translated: CASSLGLLADQETQYF.

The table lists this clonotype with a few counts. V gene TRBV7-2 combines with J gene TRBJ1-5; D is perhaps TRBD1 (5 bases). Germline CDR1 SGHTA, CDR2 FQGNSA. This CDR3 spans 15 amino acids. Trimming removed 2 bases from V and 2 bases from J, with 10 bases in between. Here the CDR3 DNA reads TGTGCCAGCAGCTTATGGGGGGGAGGCAATCAGCCCCAGCATTTT. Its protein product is CASSLWGGGNQPQHF.

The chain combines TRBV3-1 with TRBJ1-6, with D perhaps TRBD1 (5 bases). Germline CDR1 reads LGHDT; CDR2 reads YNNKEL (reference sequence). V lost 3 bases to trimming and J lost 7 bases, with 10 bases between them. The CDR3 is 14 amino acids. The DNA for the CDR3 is TGTGCCAGCAGCCAGGCCCCAGGGAATTCACCCCTCCACTTT. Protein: CASSQAPGNSPLHF.

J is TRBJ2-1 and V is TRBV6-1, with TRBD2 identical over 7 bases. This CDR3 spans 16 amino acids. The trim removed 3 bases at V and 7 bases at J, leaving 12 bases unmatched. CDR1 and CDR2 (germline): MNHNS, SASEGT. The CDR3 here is CASSDQGLPRGNEQFF. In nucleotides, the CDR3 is TGTGCCAGCAGTGACCAGGGACTACCCCGCGGGAATGAGCAGTTCTTC.

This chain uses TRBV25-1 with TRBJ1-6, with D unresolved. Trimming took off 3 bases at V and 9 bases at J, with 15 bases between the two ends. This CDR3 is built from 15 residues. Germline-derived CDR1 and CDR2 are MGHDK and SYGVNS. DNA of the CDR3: TGTGCCAGCAGTGACCTTGCCGGCAGAGGTTCACCCCTCCACTTT. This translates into CASSDLAGRGSPLHF. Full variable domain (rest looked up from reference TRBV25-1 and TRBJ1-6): EADIYQTPRYLVIGTGKKITLECSQTMGHDKMYWYQQDPGMELHLIHYSYGVNSTEKGDLSSESTVSRIRTEHFPLTLESARPSHTSQYLCASSDLAGRGSPLHFGNGTRLTVT.

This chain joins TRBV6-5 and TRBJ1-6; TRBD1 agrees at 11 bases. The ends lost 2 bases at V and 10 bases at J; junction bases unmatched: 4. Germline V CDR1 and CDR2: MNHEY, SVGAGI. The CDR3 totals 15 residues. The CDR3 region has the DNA TGTGCCAGCAGTTACGACGGGACAGGGGGATCACCCCTCCACTTT. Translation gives CASSYDGTGGSPLHF.

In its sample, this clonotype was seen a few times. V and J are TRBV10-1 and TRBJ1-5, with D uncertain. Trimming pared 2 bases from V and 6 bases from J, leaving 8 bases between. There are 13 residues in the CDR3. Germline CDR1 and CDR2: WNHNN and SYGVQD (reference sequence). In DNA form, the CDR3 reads TGCGCCAGCAGTGAGGGTGGGCCTCAGCCCCAGCATTTT. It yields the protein CASSEGGPQPQHF.

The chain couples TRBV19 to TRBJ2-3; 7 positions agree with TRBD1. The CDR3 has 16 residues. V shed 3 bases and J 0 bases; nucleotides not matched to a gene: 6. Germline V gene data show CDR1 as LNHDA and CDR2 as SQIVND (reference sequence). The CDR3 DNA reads TGTGCCAGTAGTATCCCGACAGGGAGAAGCACAGATACGCAGTATTTT. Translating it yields CASSIPTGRSTDTQYF.

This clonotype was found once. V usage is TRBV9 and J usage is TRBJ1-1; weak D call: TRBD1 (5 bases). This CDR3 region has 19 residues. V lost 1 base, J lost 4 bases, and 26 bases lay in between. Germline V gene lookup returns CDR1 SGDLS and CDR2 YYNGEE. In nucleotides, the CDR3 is TGTGCCAGCAGCGTACTGACCCCAGGGTCGGCGCTCTTAACCACTGAAGCTTTCTTT. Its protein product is CASSVLTPGSALLTTEAFF.

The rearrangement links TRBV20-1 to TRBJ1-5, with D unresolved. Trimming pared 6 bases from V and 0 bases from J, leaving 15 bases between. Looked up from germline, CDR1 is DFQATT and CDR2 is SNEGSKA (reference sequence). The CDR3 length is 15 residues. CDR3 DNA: TGCAGTGCCAGCTGGTGGAGGGATAGCAATCAGCCCCAGCATTTT. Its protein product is CSASWWRDSNQPQHF.

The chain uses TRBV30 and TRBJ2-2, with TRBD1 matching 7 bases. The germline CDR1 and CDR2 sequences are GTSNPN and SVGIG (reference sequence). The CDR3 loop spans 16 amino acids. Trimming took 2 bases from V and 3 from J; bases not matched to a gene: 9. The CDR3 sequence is CAWSSPGQRYTGELFF. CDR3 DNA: TGTGCCTGGAGTTCCCCGGGACAGCGATACACCGGGGAGCTGTTTTTT.

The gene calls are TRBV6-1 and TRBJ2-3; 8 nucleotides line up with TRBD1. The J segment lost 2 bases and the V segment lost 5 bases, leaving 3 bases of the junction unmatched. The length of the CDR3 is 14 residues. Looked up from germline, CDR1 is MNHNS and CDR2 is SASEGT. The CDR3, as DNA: TGTGCCAGCAGTAGGGACAGGAACACAGATACGCAGTATTTT. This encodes CASSRDRNTDTQYF.

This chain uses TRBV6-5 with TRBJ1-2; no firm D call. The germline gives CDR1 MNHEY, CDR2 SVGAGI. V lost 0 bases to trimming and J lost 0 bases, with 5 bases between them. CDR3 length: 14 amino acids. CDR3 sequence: CASSYSQANYGYTF. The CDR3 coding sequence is TGTGCCAGCAGTTACTCGCAAGCTAACTATGGCTACACCTTC.